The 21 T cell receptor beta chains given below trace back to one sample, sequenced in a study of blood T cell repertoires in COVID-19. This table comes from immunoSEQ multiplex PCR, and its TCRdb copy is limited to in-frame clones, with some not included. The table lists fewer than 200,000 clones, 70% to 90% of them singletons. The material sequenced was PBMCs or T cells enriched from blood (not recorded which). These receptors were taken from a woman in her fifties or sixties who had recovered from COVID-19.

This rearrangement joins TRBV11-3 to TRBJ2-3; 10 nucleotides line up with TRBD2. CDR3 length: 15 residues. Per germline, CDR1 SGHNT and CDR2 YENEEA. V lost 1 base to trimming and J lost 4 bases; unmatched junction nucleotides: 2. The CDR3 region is CASSLATSGADTQYF. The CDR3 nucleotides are TGTGCCAGCAGCTTAGCAACTAGCGGGGCAGATACGCAGTATTTT. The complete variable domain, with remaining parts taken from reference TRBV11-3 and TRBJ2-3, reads EAGVVQSPRYKIIEKKQPVAFWCNPISGHNTLYWYLQNLGQGPELLIRYENEEAVDDSQLPKDRFSAERLKGVDSTLKIQPAELGDSAVYLCASSLATSGADTQYFGPGTRLTVL.

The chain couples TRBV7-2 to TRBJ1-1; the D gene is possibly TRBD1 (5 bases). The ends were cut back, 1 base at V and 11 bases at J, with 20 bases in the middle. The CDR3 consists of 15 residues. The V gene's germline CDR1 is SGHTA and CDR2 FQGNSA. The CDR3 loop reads CASSLVSGAGGDAFF. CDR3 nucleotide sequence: TGTGCCAGCAGCTTAGTTTCTGGGGCCGGAGGGGATGCTTTCTTT.

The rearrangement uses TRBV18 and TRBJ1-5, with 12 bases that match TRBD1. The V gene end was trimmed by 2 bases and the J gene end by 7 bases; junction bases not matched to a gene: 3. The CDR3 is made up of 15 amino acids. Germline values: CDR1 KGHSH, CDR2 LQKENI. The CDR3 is CASSPGTGGEQPQHF. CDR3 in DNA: TGTGCCAGCTCACCAGGGACAGGGGGCGAACAGCCCCAGCATTTT. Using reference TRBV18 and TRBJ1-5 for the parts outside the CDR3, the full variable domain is NAGVMQNPRHLVRRRGQEARLRCSPMKGHSHVYWYRQLPEEGLKFMVYLQKENIIDESGMPKERFSAEFPKEGPSILRIQQVVRGDSAAYFCASSPGTGGEQPQHFGDGTRLSIL.

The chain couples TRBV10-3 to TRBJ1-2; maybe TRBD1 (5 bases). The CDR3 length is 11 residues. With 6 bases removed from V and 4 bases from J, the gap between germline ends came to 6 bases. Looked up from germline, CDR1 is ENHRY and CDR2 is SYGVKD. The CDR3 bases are TGTGCCATCAGCGACAGCTATGGCTACACCTTC. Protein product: CAISDSYGYTF.

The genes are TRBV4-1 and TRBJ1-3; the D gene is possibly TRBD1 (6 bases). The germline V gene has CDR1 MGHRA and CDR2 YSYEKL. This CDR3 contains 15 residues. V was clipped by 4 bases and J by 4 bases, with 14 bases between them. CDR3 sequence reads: CASSPTGQGGNTIYF. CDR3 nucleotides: TGCGCCAGCAGCCCTACCGGGCAGGGGGGAAACACCATATATTTT.

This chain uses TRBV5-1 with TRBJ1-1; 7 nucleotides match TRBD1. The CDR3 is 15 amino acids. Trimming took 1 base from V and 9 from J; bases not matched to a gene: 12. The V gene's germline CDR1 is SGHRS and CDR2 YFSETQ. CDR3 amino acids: CASSLQTTGRVQAFF. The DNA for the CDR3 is TGCGCCAGCAGCTTGCAAACGACAGGGCGGGTTCAAGCTTTCTTT.

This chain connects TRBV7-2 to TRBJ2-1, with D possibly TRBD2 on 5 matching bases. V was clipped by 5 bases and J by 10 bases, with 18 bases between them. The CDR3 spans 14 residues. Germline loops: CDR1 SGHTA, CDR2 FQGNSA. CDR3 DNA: TGTGCCAGCAGCGCTAATACTAGGAGTGAGGAGCAGTTCTTC. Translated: CASSANTRSEEQFF.

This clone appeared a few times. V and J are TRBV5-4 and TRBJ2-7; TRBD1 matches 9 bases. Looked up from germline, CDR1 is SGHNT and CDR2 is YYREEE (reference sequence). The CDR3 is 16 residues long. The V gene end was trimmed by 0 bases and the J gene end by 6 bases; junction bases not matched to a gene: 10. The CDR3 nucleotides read TGTGCCAGCAGCTTGGATTCTGGGGACAGGGTCACCGAGCAGTACGTC. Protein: CASSLDSGDRVTEQYV.

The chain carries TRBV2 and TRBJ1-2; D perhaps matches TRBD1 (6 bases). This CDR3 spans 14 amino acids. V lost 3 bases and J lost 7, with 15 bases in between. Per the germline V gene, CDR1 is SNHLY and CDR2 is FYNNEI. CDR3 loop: CASSEVQGKAGYTF. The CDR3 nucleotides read TGTGCCAGCAGTGAGGTTCAGGGGAAAGCTGGCTACACCTTC.

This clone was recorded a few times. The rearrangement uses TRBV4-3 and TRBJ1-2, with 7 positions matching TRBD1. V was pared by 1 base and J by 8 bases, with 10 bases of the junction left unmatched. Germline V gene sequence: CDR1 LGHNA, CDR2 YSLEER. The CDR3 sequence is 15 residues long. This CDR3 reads CASSQATGELEGYTF. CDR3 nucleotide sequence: TGCGCCAGCAGCCAAGCCACAGGGGAGTTGGAAGGCTACACCTTC.

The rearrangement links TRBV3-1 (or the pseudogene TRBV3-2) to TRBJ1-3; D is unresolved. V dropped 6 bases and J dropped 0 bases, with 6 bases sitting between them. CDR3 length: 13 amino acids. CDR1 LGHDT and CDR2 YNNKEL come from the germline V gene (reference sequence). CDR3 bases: TGTGCCAGCAGGCCCGGCTCTGGAAACACCATATATTTT. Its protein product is CASRPGSGNTIYF.

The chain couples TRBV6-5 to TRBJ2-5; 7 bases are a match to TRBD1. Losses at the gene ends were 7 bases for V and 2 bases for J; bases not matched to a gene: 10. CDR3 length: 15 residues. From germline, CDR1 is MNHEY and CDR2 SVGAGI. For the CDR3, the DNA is TGTGCCAGCACCAGGGTGGGGACAGCTCAAGAGACCCAGTACTTC. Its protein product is CASTRVGTAQETQYF.

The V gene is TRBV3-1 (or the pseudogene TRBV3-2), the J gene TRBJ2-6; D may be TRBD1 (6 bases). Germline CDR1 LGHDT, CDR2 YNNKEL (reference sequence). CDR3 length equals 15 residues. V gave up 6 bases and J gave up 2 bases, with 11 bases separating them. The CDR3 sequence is CASRPDRTGANVLTF. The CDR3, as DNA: TGTGCCAGCAGACCGGACAGAACTGGGGCCAACGTCCTGACTTTC.

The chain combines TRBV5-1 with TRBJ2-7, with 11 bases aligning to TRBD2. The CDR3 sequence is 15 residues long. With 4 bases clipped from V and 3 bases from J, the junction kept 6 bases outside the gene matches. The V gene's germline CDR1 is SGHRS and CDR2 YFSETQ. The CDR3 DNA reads TGCGCCAGCAGCCCGGGGACTAGCGGAGGCTACGAGCAGTACGTC. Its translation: CASSPGTSGGYEQYV.

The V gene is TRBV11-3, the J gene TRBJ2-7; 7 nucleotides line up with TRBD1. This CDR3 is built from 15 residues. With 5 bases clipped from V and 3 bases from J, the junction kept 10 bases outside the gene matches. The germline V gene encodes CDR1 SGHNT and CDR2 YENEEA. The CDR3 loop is CASSLRRDRVYEQYV. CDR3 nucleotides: TGTGCCAGCAGCCTCCGCCGGGACAGAGTCTACGAGCAGTACGTC.

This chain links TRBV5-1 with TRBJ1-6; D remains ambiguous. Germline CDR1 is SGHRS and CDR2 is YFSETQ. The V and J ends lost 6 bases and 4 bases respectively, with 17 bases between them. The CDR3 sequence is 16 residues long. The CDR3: CASMQIALEYNSPLHF. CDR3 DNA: TGCGCCAGCATGCAGATCGCTCTCGAATATAATTCACCCCTCCACTTT.

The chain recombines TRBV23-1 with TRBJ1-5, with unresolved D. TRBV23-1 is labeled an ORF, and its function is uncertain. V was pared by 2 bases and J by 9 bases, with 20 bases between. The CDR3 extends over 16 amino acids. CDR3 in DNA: TGCGCCAGCAGTCAACCTCCCGGGGATGTCGTGTGGCCCCAGCATTTT. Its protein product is CASSQPPGDVVWPQHF.

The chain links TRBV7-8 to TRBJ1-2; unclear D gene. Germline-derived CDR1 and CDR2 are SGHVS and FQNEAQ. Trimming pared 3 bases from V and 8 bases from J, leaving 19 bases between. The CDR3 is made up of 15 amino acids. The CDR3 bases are TGTGCCAGCAGCTTCAGTCTGACGGCCCTGGAGGGCTACACCTTC. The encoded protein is CASSFSLTALEGYTF.

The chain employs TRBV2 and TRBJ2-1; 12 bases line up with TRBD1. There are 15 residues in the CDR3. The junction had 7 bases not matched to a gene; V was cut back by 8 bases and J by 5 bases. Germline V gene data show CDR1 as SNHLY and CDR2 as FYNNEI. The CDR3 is CASLRGTGGHNEQFF. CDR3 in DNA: TGTGCCAGCCTCAGGGGGACAGGGGGCCACAATGAGCAGTTCTTC.

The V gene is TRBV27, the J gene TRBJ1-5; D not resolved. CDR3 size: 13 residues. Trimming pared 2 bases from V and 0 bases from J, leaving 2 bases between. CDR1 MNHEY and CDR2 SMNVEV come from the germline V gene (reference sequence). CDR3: CASSLHSNQPQHF. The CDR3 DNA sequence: TGTGCCAGCAGTTTACATAGCAATCAGCCCCAGCATTTT.

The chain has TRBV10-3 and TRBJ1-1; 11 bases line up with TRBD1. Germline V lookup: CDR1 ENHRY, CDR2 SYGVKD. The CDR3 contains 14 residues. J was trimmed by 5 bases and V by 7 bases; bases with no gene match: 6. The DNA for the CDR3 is TGTGCCATCAAGAAGGGGGACAGGGGGACTGAAGCTTTCTTT. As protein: CAIKKGDRGTEAFF.